Given below is one T cell receptor beta chain in context. This sample is part of a study of blood T cell repertoires in COVID-19. Turning to the study itself: COVID-19 samples from acute and convalescent phases originated in the United States, Italy and Spain. Nucleic acid was either cDNA or gDNA, and it came from T cells, B-cell-depleted T cells, or PBMCs.

V gave up 7 bases and J gave up 0 bases, with 24 bases separating them. Germline-derived CDR1 and CDR2 are WSHSY and SAAADI. The CDR3 covers 19 residues. Original handling: It was from reference gene primer amplification that nucleated cell counts were estimated. Measured with immunoSEQ multiplex PCR; TCRdb has only the in-frame clones, and not every one. D and trimming come from the DNA, and the V and J calls and clone size come from that table. The table has over 150,000 clones, more than 85% seen once; the top ten hold about 0.54%. The chain recombines TRBV10-2 with TRBJ1-4; D is unresolved. Sequences were obtained from peripheral blood. This receptor was obtained from a man aged 50-60 years with acute or convalescent COVID-19. DNA for the CDR3: TGCGCCAGCAAGGTCCAGAGAGGCGGGTCTTCGGCAACTAATGAAAAACTGTTTTTT. Amino acid sequence: CASKVQRGGSSATNEKLFF.